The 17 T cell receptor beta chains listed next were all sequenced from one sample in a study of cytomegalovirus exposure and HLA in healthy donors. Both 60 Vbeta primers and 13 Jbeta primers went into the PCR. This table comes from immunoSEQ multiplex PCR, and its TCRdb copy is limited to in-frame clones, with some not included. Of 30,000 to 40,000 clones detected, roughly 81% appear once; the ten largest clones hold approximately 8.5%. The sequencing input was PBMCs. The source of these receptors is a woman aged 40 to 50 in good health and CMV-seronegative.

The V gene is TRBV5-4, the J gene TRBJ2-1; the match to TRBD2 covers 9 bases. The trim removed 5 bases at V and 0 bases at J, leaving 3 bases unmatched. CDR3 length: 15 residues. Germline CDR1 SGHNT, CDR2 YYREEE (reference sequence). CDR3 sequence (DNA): TGTGCCAGCAGGGAAGCGGGGGGCTCCTACAATGAGCAGTTCTTC. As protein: CASREAGGSYNEQFF.

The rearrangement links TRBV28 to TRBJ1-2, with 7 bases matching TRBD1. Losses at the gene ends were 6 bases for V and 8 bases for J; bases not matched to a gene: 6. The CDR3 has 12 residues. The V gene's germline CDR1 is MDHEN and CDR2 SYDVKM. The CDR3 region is CASSDRVLGYTF. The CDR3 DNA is TGTGCCAGCAGCGACAGGGTATTGGGCTACACCTTC.

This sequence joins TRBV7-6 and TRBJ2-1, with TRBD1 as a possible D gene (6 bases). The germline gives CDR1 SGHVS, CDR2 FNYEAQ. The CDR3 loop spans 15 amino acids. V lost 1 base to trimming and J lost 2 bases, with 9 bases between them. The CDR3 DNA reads TGTGCCAGCAGCTTAGGAGGGGGTACCTACAATGAGCAGTTCTTC. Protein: CASSLGGGTYNEQFF.

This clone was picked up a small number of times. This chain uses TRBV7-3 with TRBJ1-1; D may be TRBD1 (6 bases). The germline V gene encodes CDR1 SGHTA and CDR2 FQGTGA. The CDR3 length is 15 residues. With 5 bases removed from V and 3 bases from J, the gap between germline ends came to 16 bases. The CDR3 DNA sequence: TGTGCCAGCAGCCTACAGGGTGAGGGGTACACTGAAGCTTTCTTT. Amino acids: CASSLQGEGYTEAFF.

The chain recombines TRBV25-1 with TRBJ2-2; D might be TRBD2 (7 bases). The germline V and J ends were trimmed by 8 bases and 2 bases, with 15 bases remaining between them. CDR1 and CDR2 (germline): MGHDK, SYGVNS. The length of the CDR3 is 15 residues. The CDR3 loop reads CASRPGGSNTGELFF. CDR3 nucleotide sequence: TGTGCCAGCCGACCGGGGGGCAGTAACACCGGGGAGCTGTTTTTT.

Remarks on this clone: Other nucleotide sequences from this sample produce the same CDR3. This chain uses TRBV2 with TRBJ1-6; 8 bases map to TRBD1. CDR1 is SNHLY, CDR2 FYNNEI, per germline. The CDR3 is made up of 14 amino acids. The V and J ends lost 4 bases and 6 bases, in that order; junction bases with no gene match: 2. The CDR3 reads CASSVGQGNSPLHF. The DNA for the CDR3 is TGTGCCAGCAGTGTAGGACAGGGTAATTCACCCCTCCACTTT.

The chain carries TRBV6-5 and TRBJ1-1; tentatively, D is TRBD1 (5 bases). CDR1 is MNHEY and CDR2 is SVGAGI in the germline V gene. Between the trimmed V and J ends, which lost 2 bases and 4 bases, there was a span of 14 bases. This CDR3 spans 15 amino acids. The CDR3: CASSYEGAPSTEAFF. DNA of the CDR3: TGTGCCAGCAGTTACGAAGGGGCGCCGAGCACTGAAGCTTTCTTT.

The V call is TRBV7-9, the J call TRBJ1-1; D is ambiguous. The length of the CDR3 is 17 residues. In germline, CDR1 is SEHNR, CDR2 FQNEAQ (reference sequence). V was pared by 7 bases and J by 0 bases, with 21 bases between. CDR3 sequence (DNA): TGTGCCAGCACCCAACCGGGGTTGGGGTTTATGAACACTGAAGCTTTCTTT. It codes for CASTQPGLGFMNTEAFF.

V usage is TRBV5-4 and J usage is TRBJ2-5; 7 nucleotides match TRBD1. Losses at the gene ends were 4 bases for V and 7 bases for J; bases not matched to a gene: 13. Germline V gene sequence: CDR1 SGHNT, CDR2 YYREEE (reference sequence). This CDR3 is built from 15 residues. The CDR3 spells CASSPDRASFGTQYF. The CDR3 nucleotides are TGTGCCAGCAGCCCTGACAGGGCAAGTTTCGGGACCCAGTACTTC. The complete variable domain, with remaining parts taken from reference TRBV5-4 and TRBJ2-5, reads ETGVTQSPTHLIKTRGQQVTLRCSSQSGHNTVSWYQQALGQGPQFIFQYYREEENGRGNFPPRFSGLQFPNYSSELNVNALELDDSALYLCASSPDRASFGTQYFGPGTRLLVL.

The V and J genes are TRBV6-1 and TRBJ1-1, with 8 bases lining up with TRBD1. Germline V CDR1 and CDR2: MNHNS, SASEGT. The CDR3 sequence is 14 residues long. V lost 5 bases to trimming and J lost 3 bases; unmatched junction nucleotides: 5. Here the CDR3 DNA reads TGTGCCAGCAGTTATTTACAGGGGGACACTGAAGCTTTCTTT. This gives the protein CASSYLQGDTEAFF.

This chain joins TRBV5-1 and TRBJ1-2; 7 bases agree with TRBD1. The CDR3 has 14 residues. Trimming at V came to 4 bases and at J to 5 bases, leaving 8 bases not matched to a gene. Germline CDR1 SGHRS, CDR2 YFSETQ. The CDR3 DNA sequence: TGCGCCAGCAGCGAGGACAGGCTCCTATATGGCTACACCTTC. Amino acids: CASSEDRLLYGYTF.

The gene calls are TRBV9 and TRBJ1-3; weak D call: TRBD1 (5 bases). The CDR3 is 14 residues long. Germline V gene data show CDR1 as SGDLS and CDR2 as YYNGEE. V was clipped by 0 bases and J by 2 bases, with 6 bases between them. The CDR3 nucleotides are TGTGCCAGCAGCGTAGCGGGGGCTGGAAACACCATATATTTT. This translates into CASSVAGAGNTIYF.

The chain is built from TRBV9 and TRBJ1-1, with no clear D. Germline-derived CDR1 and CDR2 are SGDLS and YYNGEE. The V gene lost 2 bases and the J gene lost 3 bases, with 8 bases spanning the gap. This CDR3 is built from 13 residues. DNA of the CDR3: TGTGCCAGCAGCGTTCGCGGGGACACTGAAGCTTTCTTT. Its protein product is CASSVRGDTEAFF.

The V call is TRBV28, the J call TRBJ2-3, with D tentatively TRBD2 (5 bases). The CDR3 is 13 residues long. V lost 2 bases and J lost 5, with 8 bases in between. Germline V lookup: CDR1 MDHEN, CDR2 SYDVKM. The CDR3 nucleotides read TGTGCCAGCAGTTTAGGACGGGAAGATACGCAGTATTTT. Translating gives CASSLGREDTQYF.

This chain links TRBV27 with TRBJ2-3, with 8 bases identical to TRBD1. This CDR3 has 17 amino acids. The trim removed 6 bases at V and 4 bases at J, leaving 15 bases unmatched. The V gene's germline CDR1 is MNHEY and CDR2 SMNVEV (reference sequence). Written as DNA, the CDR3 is TGTGCCAGCAGAACCAAAGCAGGGGGCGACATGTCAGATACGCAGTATTTT. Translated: CASRTKAGGDMSDTQYF.

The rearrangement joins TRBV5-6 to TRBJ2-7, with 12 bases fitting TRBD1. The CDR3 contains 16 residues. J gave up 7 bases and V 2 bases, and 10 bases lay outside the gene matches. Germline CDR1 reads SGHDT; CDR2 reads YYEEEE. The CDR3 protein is CASSFPSGQGAREQYV. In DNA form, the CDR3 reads TGTGCCAGCAGCTTTCCCTCGGGACAGGGGGCTCGGGAGCAGTACGTC.

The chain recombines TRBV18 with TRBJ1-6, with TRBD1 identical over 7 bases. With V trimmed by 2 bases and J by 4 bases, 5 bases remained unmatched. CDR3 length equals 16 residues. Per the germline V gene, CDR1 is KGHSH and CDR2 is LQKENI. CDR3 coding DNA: TGTGCCAGCTCACCAACCCCGACAGGGTATAATTCACCCCTCCACTTT. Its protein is CASSPTPTGYNSPLHF.